The rows below give T cell receptor beta chains drawn from one sample of a study of read filtering for tumor transcriptome and immune sequencing. TCRdb independently ran MiXCR on the reads; one entry per CDR3 protein. The sample comprises tens of thousands of distinct CDR3 sequences, less than 25% of which are singletons, and 17% rests with the top ten. The specimen was a population of CD138-negative cells sorted from bone marrow. The source of these receptors is a donor at least 40 years old with multiple myeloma. The CDR3 runs from the conserved cysteine through the conserved F or W. A D gene is named only where the DNA matches it firmly. A clone size is listed for some rows: how often the clone was seen (once, few, many), or a class if it is expanded.

D	V	length	J	size	CDR3	DNA
NA	TRBV20-1	16	TRBJ2-5	many	CSAKGPDGTEQETQYF	TGCAGTGCTAAGGGCCCAGATGGGACTGAACAAGAGACCCAGTACTTC
NA	TRBV20-1	14	TRBJ1-1	many	CSARGATRHTEAFF	TGCAGTGCTAGGGGAGCAACAAGGCACACTGAAGCTTTCTTT
NA	TRBV12-5	15	TRBJ1-2	many	CASGLVLTVNYGYTF	TGTGCTAGTGGTTTGGTACTGACAGTTAACTATGGCTACACCTTC
TRBD1	TRBV12-3/TRBV12-4	14	TRBJ2-1	NA	CASRLWDRRNEQFF	TGTGCCAGCCGCCTCTGGGACAGGCGTAATGAACAGTTCTTC
NA	TRBV5-1	14	TRBJ2-6	many	CASSFQVGANVLTF	TGCGCCAGCTCCTTCCAGGTGGGGGCCAACGTCCTGACTTTC
NA	TRBV9	15	TRBJ2-1	many	CASSLPGTTYNEQFF	TGTGCCAGCAGCTTACCCGGGACAACCTACAATGAGCAGTTCTTC
NA	TRBV13	16	TRBJ2-5	NA	CASSPGGSGIQETQYF	TGTGCCAGCAGCCCAGGGGGTAGCGGAATCCAAGAGACCCAGTACTTC
NA	TRBV5-5	16	TRBJ1-1	few	CASSLRDQSTNTEAFF	TGTGCCAGCAGCTTGCGGGACCAAAGTACAAACACTGAAGCTTTCTTT
TRBD1	TRBV5-1	15	TRBJ2-7	many	CASGPGQGRTYEQYF	TGCGCCAGCGGACCGGGACAGGGTAGAACCTACGAGCAGTACTTC
NA	TRBV12-3/TRBV12-4	14	TRBJ1-1	NA	CASTPPARESEASF	TGTGCCAGCACCCCACCGGCACGGGAATCTGAAGCTTCCTTT
TRBD1	TRBV14	17	TRBJ1-4	many	CASSQWPSGTGNEKLFF	TGTGCCAGCAGCCAATGGCCCTCTGGGACAGGGAATGAAAAACTGTTTTTT
NA	TRBV28	14	TRBJ1-1	many	CASSFRGSETEAFF	TGTGCCAGCAGTTTTCGGGGCTCCGAGACTGAAGCTTTCTTT
NA	TRBV11-1	14	TRBJ2-1	many	CASSFGVYYNEQFF	TGTGCCAGCAGCTTCGGGGTATACTACAATGAGCAGTTCTTC
TRBD1	TRBV7-9	15	TRBJ2-1	many	CASSLTGGGYNEQFF	TGTGCCAGCAGCTTAACAGGGGGCGGTTACAATGAGCAGTTCTTC
NA	TRBV20-1	16	TRBJ2-2	many	CSARDGGKGRAGELFF	TGCAGTGCTAGAGATGGAGGGAAGGGTCGGGCCGGGGAGCTGTTTTTT
NA	TRBV7-9	12	TRBJ1-1	many	CASMKGRTEAFF	TGTGCCAGCATGAAGGGCAGAACTGAAGCTTTCTTT
NA	TRBV20-1	14	TRBJ2-3	NA	CSASLTGGTATQYF	TGCAGTGCTAGTTTGACAGGCGGTACAGCTACGCAGTATTTT
NA	TRBV4-1	19	TRBJ2-7	many	CASSQDLGGWSVKAYEQYF	TGCGCCAGCAGCCAAGATCTGGGTGGATGGTCGGTTAAGGCCTACGAGCAGTACTTC
NA	TRBV19	14	TRBJ1-5	NA	CASSPPGPRQPQHF	TGTGCCAGTAGTCCCCCCGGTCCGCGTCAGCCCCAGCATTTT
NA	TRBV10-2	11	TRBJ2-1	many	CASSEGPEQFF	TGCGCCAGCAGTGAAGGACCTGAGCAGTTCTTC
TRBD2	TRBV28	14	TRBJ2-7	many	CASSPVGRGDEQYF	TGTGCCAGCAGTCCTGTCGGGCGGGGGGACGAGCAGTACTTC
NA	TRBV11-2	14	TRBJ1-1	many	CASSSTTLNTEAFF	TGTGCCAGCAGCTCAACGACACTGAACACTGAAGCTTTCTTT
TRBD2	TRBV20-1	15	TRBJ2-7	many	CSASMATSGNYEQYF	TGCAGTGCTAGTATGGCGACTAGCGGCAACTACGAGCAGTACTTC
NA	TRBV29-1	11	TRBJ2-3	many	CSVVNTDTQYF	TGCAGCGTGGTAAATACAGATACGCAGTATTTT
NA	TRBV9	14	TRBJ1-6	few	CASSVGGPKAPLHF	TGTGCCAGCAGCGTAGGGGGCCCTAAGGCACCCCTCCACTTT
NA	TRBV7-8	16	TRBJ2-6	many	CASSLFASSGANVLTF	TGTGCCAGCAGCTTATTTGCGAGCTCTGGGGCTAACGTCCTGACTTTC
NA	TRBV28	15	TRBJ2-1	NA	CASGPYLRSGNEQFF	TGTGCCAGCGGTCCTTATCTCAGGAGCGGCAACGAGCAGTTCTTC
NA	TRBV20-1	16	TRBJ1-3	NA	CSARSQDSGAGNTIYF	TGCAGTGCTAGATCCCAGGATTCTGGGGCTGGAAACACCATATATTTT
NA	TRBV10-2	12	TRBJ2-3	many	CASSERGDTQYF	TGCGCCAGCAGTGAGAGGGGAGATACGCAGTATTTT
NA	TRBV20-1	15	TRBJ2-6	many	CSARAGYSGANVLTF	TGCAGTGCTAGAGCAGGGTACTCCGGGGCCAACGTCCTGACTTTC
TRBD2	TRBV28	14	TRBJ2-1	once	CASKNLAGYSERFF	TGTGCCAGCAAGAATCTAGCGGGATACAGTGAGCGGTTCTTC
TRBD1	TRBV5-5	15	TRBJ1-4	NA	CASRIDRGENEKLFF	TGTGCCAGCAGGATCGACAGGGGAGAAAATGAAAAACTGTTTTTT
TRBD1	TRBV5-1	14	TRBJ1-1	many	CASSSQGGNTEAFF	TGCGCCAGCAGCTCACAGGGGGGGAACACTGAAGCTTTCTTT